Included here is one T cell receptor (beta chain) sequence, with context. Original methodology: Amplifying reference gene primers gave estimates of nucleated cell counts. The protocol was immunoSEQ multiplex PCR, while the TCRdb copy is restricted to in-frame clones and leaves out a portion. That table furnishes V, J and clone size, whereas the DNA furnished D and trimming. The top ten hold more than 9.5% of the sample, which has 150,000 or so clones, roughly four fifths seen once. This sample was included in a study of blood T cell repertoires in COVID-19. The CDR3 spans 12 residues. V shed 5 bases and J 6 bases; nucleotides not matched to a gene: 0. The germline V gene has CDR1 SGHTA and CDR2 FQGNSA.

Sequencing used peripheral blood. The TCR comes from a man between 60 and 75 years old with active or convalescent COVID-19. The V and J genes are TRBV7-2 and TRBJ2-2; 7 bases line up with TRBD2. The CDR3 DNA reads TGTGCCAGCAGCCGGGGGGCCGGGGAGCTGTTTTTT. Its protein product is CASSRGAGELFF.